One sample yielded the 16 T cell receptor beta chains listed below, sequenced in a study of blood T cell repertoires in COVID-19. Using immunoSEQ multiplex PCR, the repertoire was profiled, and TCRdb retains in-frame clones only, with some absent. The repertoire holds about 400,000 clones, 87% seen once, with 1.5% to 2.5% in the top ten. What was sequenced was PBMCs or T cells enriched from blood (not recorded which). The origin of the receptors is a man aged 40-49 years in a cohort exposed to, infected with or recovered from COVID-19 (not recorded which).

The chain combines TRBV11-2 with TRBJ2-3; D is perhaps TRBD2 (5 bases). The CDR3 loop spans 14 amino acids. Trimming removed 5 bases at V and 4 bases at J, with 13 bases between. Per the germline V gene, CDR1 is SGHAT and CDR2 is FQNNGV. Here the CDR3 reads CASSRPGSADTQYF. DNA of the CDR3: TGTGCCAGCAGCCGGCCGGGGTCGGCAGATACGCAGTATTTT.

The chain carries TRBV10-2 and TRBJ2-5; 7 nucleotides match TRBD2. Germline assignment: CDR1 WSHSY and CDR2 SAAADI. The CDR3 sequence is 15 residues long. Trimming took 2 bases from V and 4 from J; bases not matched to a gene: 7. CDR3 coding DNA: TGCGCCAGCAGTGAGCTGCGGGAGCCCCCAGAGACCCAGTACTTC. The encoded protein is CASSELREPPETQYF.

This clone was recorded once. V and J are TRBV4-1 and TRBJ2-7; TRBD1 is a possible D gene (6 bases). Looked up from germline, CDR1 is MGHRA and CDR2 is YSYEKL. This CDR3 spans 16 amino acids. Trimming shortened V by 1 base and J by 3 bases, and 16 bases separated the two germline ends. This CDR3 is CASSQGHATGHYEQYF. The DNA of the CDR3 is TGCGCCAGCAGCCAAGGGCACGCCACAGGGCACTACGAGCAGTACTTC.

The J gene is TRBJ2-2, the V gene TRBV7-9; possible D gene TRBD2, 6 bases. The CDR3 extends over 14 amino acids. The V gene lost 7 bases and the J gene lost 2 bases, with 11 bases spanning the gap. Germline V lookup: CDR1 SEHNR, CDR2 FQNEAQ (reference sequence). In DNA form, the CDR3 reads TGTGCCAGCATCGGGAGCACAAACACCGGGGAGCTGTTTTTT. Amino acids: CASIGSTNTGELFF.

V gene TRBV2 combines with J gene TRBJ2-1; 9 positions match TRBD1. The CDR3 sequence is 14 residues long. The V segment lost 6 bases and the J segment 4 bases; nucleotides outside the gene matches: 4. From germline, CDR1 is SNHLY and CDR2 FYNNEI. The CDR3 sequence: CASSRDRDYNEQFF. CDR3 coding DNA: TGTGCCAGCAGCCGGGACAGGGATTACAATGAGCAGTTCTTC.

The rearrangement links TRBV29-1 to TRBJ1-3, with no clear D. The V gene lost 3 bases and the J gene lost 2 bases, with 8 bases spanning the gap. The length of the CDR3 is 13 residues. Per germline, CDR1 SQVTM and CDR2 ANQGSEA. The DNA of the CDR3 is TGCAGCGTTGAGACTTGGGCTGGAAACACCATATATTTT. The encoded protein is CSVETWAGNTIYF.

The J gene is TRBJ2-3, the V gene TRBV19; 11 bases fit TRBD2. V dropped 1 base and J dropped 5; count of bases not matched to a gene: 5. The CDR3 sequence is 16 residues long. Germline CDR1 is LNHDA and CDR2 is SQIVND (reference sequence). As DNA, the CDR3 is TGTGCCAGTAGTATAGGTCTAGCGGGAGGTGGAGATACGCAGTATTTT. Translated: CASSIGLAGGGDTQYF.

The CDR3 DNA sequence: TGTGCCTGGAGTGAGGGACAGGCTCCAGGCGAAAAACTGTTTTTT. Its translation: CAWSEGQAPGEKLFF. The chain recombines TRBV30 with TRBJ1-4; 8 nucleotides match TRBD1. With V trimmed by 1 base and J by 8 bases, 9 bases remained unmatched. This CDR3 is 15 amino acids long. The germline gives CDR1 GTSNPN, CDR2 SVGIG (reference sequence).

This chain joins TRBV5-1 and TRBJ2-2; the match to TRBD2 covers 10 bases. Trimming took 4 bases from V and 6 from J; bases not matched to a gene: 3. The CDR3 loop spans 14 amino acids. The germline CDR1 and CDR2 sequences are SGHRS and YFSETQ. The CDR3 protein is CASSPLAGAGELFF. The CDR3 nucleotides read TGCGCCAGCAGCCCCCTAGCGGGAGCCGGGGAGCTGTTTTTT. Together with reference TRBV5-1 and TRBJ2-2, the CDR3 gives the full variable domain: KAGVTQTPRYLIKTRGQQVTLSCSPISGHRSVSWYQQTPGQGLQFLFEYFSETQRNKGNFPGRFSGRQFSNSRSEMNVSTLELGDSALYLCASSPLAGAGELFFGEGSRLTVL.

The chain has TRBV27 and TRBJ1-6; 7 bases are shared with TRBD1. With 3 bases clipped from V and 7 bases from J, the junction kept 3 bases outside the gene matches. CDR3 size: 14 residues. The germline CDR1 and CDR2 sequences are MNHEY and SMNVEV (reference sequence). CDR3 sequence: CASSLETGNSPLHF. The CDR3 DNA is TGTGCCAGCAGTTTGGAGACAGGGAATTCACCCCTCCACTTT.

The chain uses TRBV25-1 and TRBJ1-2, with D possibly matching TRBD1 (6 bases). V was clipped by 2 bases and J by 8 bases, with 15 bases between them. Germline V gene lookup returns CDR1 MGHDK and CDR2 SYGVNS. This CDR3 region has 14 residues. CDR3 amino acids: CASSEVFGGAGYTF. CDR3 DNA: TGTGCCAGCAGTGAAGTATTTGGGGGCGCCGGCTACACCTTC.

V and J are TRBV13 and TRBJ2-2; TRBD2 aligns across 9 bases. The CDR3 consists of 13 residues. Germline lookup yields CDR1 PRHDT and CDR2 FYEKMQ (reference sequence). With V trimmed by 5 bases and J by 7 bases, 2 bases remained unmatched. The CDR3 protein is CASSGSGSGELFF. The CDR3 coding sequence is TGTGCCAGCAGCGGTAGCGGGAGCGGGGAGCTGTTTTTT. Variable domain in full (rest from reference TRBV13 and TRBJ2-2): AAGVIQSPRHLIKEKRETATLKCYPIPRHDTVYWYQQGPGQDPQFLISFYEKMQSDKGSIPDRFSAQQFSDYHSELNMSSLELGDSALYFCASSGSGSGELFFGEGSRLTVL.

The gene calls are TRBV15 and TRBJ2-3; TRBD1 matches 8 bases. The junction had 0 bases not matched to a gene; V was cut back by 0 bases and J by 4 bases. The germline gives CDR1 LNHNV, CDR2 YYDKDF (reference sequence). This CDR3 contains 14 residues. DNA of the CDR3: TGTGCCACCAGCAGAGACAGGGGGCCAGATACGCAGTATTTT. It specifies CATSRDRGPDTQYF.

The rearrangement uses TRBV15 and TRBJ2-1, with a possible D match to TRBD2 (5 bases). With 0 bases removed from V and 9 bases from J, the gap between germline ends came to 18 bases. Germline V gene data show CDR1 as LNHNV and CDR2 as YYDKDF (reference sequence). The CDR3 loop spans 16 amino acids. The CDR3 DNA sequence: TGTGCCACCAGCAGAGATGTGTCAGGACTCGTTTTTGAGCAGTTCTTC. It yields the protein CATSRDVSGLVFEQFF.

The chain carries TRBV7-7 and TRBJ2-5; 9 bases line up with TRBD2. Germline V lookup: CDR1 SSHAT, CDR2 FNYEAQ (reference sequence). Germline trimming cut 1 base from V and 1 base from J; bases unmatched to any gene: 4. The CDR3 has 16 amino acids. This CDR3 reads CASSLVAGGVQETQYF. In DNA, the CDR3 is TGTGCCAGCAGCTTAGTCGCGGGGGGGGTCCAAGAGACCCAGTACTTC.

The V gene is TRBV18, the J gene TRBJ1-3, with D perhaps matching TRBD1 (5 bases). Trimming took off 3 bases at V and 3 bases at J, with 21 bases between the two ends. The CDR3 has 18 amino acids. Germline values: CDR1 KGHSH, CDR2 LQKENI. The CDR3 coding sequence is TGTGCCAGCTCACCCTCGAACCCAGGGACTCTTATTGGAAACACCATATATTTT. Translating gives CASSPSNPGTLIGNTIYF.